Reported below is one T cell receptor beta chain. Its matching antigen is unknown. The data are from a study of PD-L1 blockade in urothelial cancer. Noted time point: pretreatment peripheral blood. Patients yielded 1 to 8 samples each, pretreatment and on-treatment. Germline CDR1 is MGHDK and CDR2 is SYGVNS. Trimming at V came to 4 bases and at J to 6 bases, leaving 2 bases not matched to a gene. The CDR3 covers 14 residues. Study findings and constraints: Below-median pretreatment blood TCR clonality predicted better survival. Patients who had durable benefit saw their tumor-associated blood clones expand more at 3 weeks.

The method was immunoSEQ multiplex PCR; TCRdb's version includes in-frame clones alone and lacks a portion of them. The table has about 35,000 clones, approximately 80% seen once; the top ten hold 6.8%. The receptor comes from a man aged 55-75 years with urothelial cancer. The sample in question was PBMCs, obtained around atezolizumab (anti-PD-L1) treatment. The chain is built from TRBV25-1 and TRBJ1-6, with 8 bases aligning to TRBD1. DNA of the CDR3: TGTGCCAGCAGTGGGGGACAGGTTAATTCACCCCTCCACTTT. Its protein product is CASSGGQVNSPLHF. Variable domain in full (rest from reference TRBV25-1 and TRBJ1-6): EADIYQTPRYLVIGTGKKITLECSQTMGHDKMYWYQQDPGMELHLIHYSYGVNSTEKGDLSSESTVSRIRTEHFPLTLESARPSHTSQYLCASSGGQVNSPLHFGNGTRLTVT.